These T cell receptor beta chains were read from a single sample in a study of a mutant IDH1 vaccine in newly diagnosed glioma. For these receptors, no antigen is known. Profiled with immunoSEQ multiplex PCR; TCRdb holds only in-frame clones, not every one. The sample lists tens of thousands of clones; over 60% were seen once. The material was PBMCs, obtained from a glioma patient whose treatment included an IDH1 peptide vaccine. All receptors derive from a woman aged 40 to 49 with glioma. Some clones in this sample may be carry-over from other donors' samples. Both conserved end residues are part of each CDR3. Fields, in order: J gene, clone size, V gene, D gene, CDR3 DNA, CDR3 protein. D genes are given only for firm matches. Only part of the rows carry a size: once, few, many, or a class if the clone is expanded.

>TRBJ2-5|-|TRBV29-1|-
TGCAGCGTTGAGCAGGGATTGACGGAGACCCAGTACTTC
CSVEQGLTETQYF
>TRBJ1-5|-|TRBV4-1|TRBD1
TGCGCCAGCAGCCAAGTAGCAGGGGGGGATCAGCCCCAGCATTTT
CASSQVAGGDQPQHF
>TRBJ1-3|-|TRBV13|-
TGTGCCAGCAGCTTAAGACGGGGGAGATACTCTGGAAACACCATATATTTT
CASSLRRGRYSGNTIYF
>TRBJ1-1|few|TRBV10-1|-
TGCGCCAGCAGTGAGTCGAGCTGGGCTCGTAGGACTGAAGCTTTCTTT
CASSESSWARRTEAFF
>TRBJ2-7|-|TRBV10-1|-
TGCGCCAGGCAGTGGGCCAGGGGTGACGAGCAGTACTTC
CARQWARGDEQYF
>TRBJ1-2|-|TRBV5-1|TRBD1
TGCGCCAGCAGCTTGGACCCAGGGGGCTCTGGCTACACCTTC
CASSLDPGGSGYTF
>TRBJ1-2|-|TRBV27|-
TGTGCCAGCAGCCTGGGGGGGGGAGGGTATGGCTACACCTTC
CASSLGGGGYGYTF
>TRBJ1-1|medium-sized|TRBV29-1|-
TGCAGCGTGTACCCCGAAGCTTTCTTT
CSVYPEAFF
>TRBJ2-2|-|TRBV5-6|-
TGTGCCAGCAGCTTGGGGGGGTCGGTACGCGGGGAGCTGTTTTTT
CASSLGGSVRGELFF
>TRBJ2-3|-|TRBV5-1|-
TGCGCCAGCAGCCGGATGGGCAGGGTTTCGGGGGATACGCAGTATTTT
CASSRMGRVSGDTQYF
>TRBJ2-3|-|TRBV5-1|TRBD1
TGCGCCAGCAGCTCACAGGGGCACAGCACAGATACGCAGTATTTT
CASSSQGHSTDTQYF
>TRBJ2-1|-|TRBV30|-
TGTGCCTGGAGTGACGGACAGCGGGGTGTTGGCAATGAGCAGTTCTTC
CAWSDGQRGVGNEQFF
>TRBJ1-4|-|TRBV9|-
TGTGCCAGCAGCCCCAGGGGCGTTGAGGAAAAACTGTTTTTT
CASSPRGVEEKLFF
>TRBJ1-1|-|TRBV4-3|TRBD1
TGCGCCAGCAGCCGAACGGCCGGGTGGGCAGGGGGACTCACTGAAGCTTTCTTT
CASSRTAGWAGGLTEAFF
>TRBJ2-1|-|TRBV7-2|TRBD2
TGTGCCAGCAGCCGGGGGGGCGGGTACAATGAGCAGTTCTTC
CASSRGGGYNEQFF
>TRBJ1-4|-|TRBV6-1|-
TGTGCCAGCAGCCGGGACTTTGCAACTAATGAAAAACTGTTTTTT
CASSRDFATNEKLFF
>TRBJ1-2|-|TRBV5-4|TRBD1
TGTGCCAGCAGCCCACCAGACAGGGGTGGCTACACCTTC
CASSPPDRGGYTF
>TRBJ2-7|-|TRBV4-3|-
TGCGCCAGCAGCCAAGCAGTACGAACAGGCGCTACTCAGCAGTACTTC
CASSQAVRTGATQQYF
>TRBJ2-7|once|TRBV6-5|-
TGTGCCAGCCAGCCGACCTTGACTCGTCCAGAGCAGTACTTC
CASQPTLTRPEQYF
>TRBJ2-2|-|TRBV7-9|-
TGTGCCAGCAGCCCAACGAGGGGTGAGGTGAACACCGGGGAGCTGTTTTTT
CASSPTRGEVNTGELFF
>TRBJ1-5|-|TRBV5-6|TRBD1
TGTGCCAGCAGCTTGGGCGGGACAGGGTTCCAGCCCCAGCATTTT
CASSLGGTGFQPQHF
>TRBJ1-2|-|TRBV9|-
TGTGCCAGCAGCGCCGGGACACACTATGGCTACACCTTC
CASSAGTHYGYTF
>TRBJ2-5|-|TRBV5-6|-
TGTGCCAGCAGCTCCACAGGCCAAGAGACCCAGTACTTC
CASSSTGQETQYF
>TRBJ2-7|-|TRBV7-9|TRBD2
TGTGCCAGCAGCTTGCGACTAGCGGGCTCCTACGAGCAGTACTTC
CASSLRLAGSYEQYF
>TRBJ1-1|once|TRBV10-2|-
TGCGCCAGCAGTGAGAATCTTTACGTGGCTTTCTTT
CASSENLYVAFF
>TRBJ1-5|-|TRBV12-5|-
TGTGCTAGTGGTTTGACTAGGGGTCAGCCCCAGCATTTT
CASGLTRGQPQHF
>TRBJ1-1|-|TRBV19|-
TGTGCCAGTGTGTGGAGGGCCCTGTTAAAGACTGAAGCTTTCTTT
CASVWRALLKTEAFF
>TRBJ2-4|-|TRBV20-1|-
TGCAGTGGACTAGCCAAAAACATTCAGTACTTC
CSGLAKNIQYF
>TRBJ1-2|few|TRBV9|-
TGTGCCAGCAGCGTTTATGGCTACACCTTC
CASSVYGYTF
>TRBJ2-2|-|TRBV19|-
TGTGCCAGTAGCTCGACAGTGTGGAACGGGGAGCTGTTTTTT
CASSSTVWNGELFF
>TRBJ2-2|-|TRBV5-4|-
TGTGCCAGCAGCTTGGGTTGGGGGAACACCGGGGAGCTGTTTTTT
CASSLGWGNTGELFF
>TRBJ2-2|-|TRBV19|-
TGTGCCAGTAGTATAGATCAAGGGGGTGTCACCGGGGAGCTGTTTTTT
CASSIDQGGVTGELFF
>TRBJ1-5|-|TRBV19|TRBD1
TGTGCCACCTCCGGGACAGGGGTCCATAATCAGCCCCAGCATTTT
CATSGTGVHNQPQHF
>TRBJ1-2|once|TRBV27|TRBD1
TGTGCCAGCAGTCCTCGGGGAGGGGGCAGCTATGGCTACACCTTC
CASSPRGGGSYGYTF
>TRBJ1-2|once|TRBV10-3|TRBD1
TGTGCCATCAGTCGACAGGGAGGCTATGGCTACACCTTC
CAISRQGGYGYTF
>TRBJ1-1|many|TRBV9|-
TGTGCCAGCAGCGCCAAGAACACTGAAGCTTTCTTT
CASSAKNTEAFF
>TRBJ1-2|-|TRBV25-1|TRBD1
TGTGCCAGCAGCCCACAGGGGGCGTGGGCCTATGGCTACACCTTC
CASSPQGAWAYGYTF
>TRBJ2-7|-|TRBV7-9|-
TGTGCCAGCAGCTTAGACACCTACGAGCAGTACTTC
CASSLDTYEQYF
>TRBJ1-4|-|TRBV5-1|-
TGCGCCAGCAGCTTGTTAGGGGACTTTAATGAAAAACTGTTTTTT
CASSLLGDFNEKLFF
>TRBJ1-2|-|TRBV11-2|-
TGTGCCAGCAGCTTATACGGGGGGCTCGATGGCTACACCTTC
CASSLYGGLDGYTF
>TRBJ1-2|few|TRBV11-2|-
TGTGCCAGCAGCTTGGCTAACTATGGCTACACCTTC
CASSLANYGYTF